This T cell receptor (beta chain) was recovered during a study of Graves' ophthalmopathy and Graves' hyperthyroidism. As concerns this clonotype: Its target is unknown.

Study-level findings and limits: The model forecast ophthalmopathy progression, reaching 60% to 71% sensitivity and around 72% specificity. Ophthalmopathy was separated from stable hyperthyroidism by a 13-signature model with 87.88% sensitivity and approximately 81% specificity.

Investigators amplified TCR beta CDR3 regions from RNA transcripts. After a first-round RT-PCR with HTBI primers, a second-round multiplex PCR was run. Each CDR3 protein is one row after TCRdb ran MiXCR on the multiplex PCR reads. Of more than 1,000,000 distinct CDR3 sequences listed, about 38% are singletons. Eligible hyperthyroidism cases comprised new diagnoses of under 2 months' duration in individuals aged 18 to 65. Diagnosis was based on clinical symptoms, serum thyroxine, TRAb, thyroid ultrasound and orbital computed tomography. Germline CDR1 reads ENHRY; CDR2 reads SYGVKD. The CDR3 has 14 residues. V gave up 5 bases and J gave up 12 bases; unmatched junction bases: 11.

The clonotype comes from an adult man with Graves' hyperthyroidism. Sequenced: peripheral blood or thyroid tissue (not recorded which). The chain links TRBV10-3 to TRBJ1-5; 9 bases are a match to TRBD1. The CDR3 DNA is TGTGCCATCAGTATGACAGGGGGAGGGGTGAGCCAGCATTTT. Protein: CAISMTGGGVSQHF.